The sequence of this T cell receptor beta chain was determined in a study of blood T cells in healthy people across ages. Primers used in a second PCR of about 6 to 11 cycles were a sample-barcoded 5' primer and a J-beta primer mix. TCRdb used MiXCR to reprocess the 5' RACE reads, holding one entry per CDR3 protein. This sample has roughly 700,000 distinct CDR3 sequences; 45% to 50% occur once, and the top ten carry approximately 32%. Trimming pared 8 bases from V and 5 bases from J, leaving 12 bases between. The germline V gene has CDR1 KGHSH and CDR2 LQKENI. This CDR3 region has 12 residues. Isolation yielded PBMCs, at least 6 million per sample, in every case.

The source material was blood. The chain is built from TRBV18 and TRBJ2-5; D may be TRBD1 (5 bases). The sequence came from a woman aged 60-75 years in good health. Here the CDR3 DNA reads TGTGCCAGCGGTCCAGGGCCGGAGACCCAGTACTTC. The encoded protein is CASGPGPETQYF.